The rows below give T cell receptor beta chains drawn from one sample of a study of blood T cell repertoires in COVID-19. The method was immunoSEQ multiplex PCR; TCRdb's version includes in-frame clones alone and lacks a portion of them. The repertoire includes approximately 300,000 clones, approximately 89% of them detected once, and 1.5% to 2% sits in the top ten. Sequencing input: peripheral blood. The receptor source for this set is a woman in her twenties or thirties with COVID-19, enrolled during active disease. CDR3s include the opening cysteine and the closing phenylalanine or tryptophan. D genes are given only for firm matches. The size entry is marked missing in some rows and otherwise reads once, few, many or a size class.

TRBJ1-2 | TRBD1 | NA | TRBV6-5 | TGTGCCAGCTCTACTACCCGGGACAGCTATGGCTACACCTTC | CASSTTRDSYGYTF
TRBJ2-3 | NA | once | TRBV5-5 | TGTGCCAGCAGCTTGAGGGGCAGCACAGATACGCAGTATTTT | CASSLRGSTDTQYF
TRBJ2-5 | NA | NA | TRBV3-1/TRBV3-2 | TGTGCCAGCAGCCAAGATCGGCGGTCGGAGACCCAGTACTTC | CASSQDRRSETQYF
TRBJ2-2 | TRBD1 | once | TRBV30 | TGTGCCTGGAGCCGACAGGGCAACGGGGAGCTGTTTTTT | CAWSRQGNGELFF
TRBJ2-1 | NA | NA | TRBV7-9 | TGTGCCAGCAGACAGGTGGGGTTGGATGAGCAGTTCTTC | CASRQVGLDEQFF
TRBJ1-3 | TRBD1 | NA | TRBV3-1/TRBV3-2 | TGTGCCAGCAGCCTGGGGGACAGGGCTACTGGAAACACCATATATTTT | CASSLGDRATGNTIYF
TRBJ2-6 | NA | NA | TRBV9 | TGTGCCAGCAGCCCGCCAATCACTAGTGGGGCCAACGTCCTGACTTTC | CASSPPITSGANVLTF
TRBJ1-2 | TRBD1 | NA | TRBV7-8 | TGTGCCAGCAGCTGGACAGGGGGTGATAACTATGGCTACACCTTC | CASSWTGGDNYGYTF
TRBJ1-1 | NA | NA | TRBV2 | TGTGCCAGCAACGGACTCCGGGACACTGAAGCTTTCTTT | CASNGLRDTEAFF
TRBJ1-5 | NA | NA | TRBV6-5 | TGTGCCAGCAGTTACTCTCCGAATCAGCCCCAGCATTTT | CASSYSPNQPQHF
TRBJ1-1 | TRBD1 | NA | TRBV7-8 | TGTGCCAGCAGCCCCAGGGGGCGAGCAGCTTTCTTT | CASSPRGRAAFF
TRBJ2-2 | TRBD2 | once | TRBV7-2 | TGTGCCAGCAGCTTAGGACTAGCGGGGGGGCCTGGCGGGGAGCTGTTTTTT | CASSLGLAGGPGGELFF
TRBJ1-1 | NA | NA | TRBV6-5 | TGTGCCAGCAGAAGGCTTCGACAGGTTGAAGCTTTCTTT | CASRRLRQVEAFF
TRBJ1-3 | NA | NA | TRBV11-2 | TGTGCCAGCAGCTCCCTCGCGGAATGGGGAAACACCATATATTTT | CASSSLAEWGNTIYF
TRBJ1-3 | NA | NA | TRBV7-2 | TGTGCCAGCAGCCTCTATCGACTAGGGATACCTGGAAACACCATATATTTT | CASSLYRLGIPGNTIYF
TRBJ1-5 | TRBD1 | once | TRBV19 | TGTGCCAGTAGCCAACATTGGACAGGGGCAAATCAGCCCCAGCATTTT | CASSQHWTGANQPQHF
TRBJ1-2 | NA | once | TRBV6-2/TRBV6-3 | TGTGCCAGCAGTTACGGTCACTACTATGGCTACACCTTC | CASSYGHYYGYTF
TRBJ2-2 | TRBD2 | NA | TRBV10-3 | TGTGCCATCAGTGACCCCCTAGCGGGGGGCCACTACACCGGGGAGCTGTTTTTT | CAISDPLAGGHYTGELFF